The 4 T cell receptor beta chains given below trace back to one sample, sequenced in a study of Ad26.COV2.S vaccination and SARS-CoV-2 variants. The assay was immunoSEQ multiplex PCR, and TCRdb's table has in-frame clones only and misses some. Of almost 400,000 clones detected, approximately 90% appear once; the ten largest clones hold about 2%. The treatment was: some 20 received Ad26.COV2.S at low or high dose, single or two shots; 5 received placebo; per-sample allocation not given. Collection of samples fell on day 63 after the first vaccine or placebo injection. Sequencing was performed on peripheral blood, taken in a trial of Ad26.COV2.S vaccine versus placebo. The receptors come from a person between 18 and 65 years old who received the Ad26.COV2.S COVID-19 vaccine or a placebo.

This chain uses TRBV27 with TRBJ2-1; tentative D call: TRBD2 (6 bases). The CDR3 is made up of 17 amino acids. Trimming took 3 bases from V and 0 from J, leaving 15 bases between them. The germline CDR1 and CDR2 sequences are MNHEY and SMNVEV (reference sequence). The CDR3 loop is CASSFSGIGSSYNEQFF. CDR3 DNA: TGTGCCAGCAGTTTTTCTGGGATCGGGAGCTCCTACAATGAGCAGTTCTTC.

The chain uses TRBV13 and TRBJ2-1; the match to TRBD2 covers 11 bases. Unmatched junction bases numbered 5, after V lost 4 bases and J lost 0 bases. The CDR3 runs 17 residues. Germline values: CDR1 PRHDT, CDR2 FYEKMQ (reference sequence). The CDR3 loop reads CASSSGLAESSYNEQFF. In DNA form, the CDR3 reads TGTGCCAGCAGCTCGGGACTAGCGGAGAGCTCCTACAATGAGCAGTTCTTC.

The gene calls are TRBV2 and TRBJ2-5; no firm D call. Trimming took 4 bases from V and 5 from J, leaving 14 bases between them. The CDR3 extends over 14 amino acids. Looked up from germline, CDR1 is SNHLY and CDR2 is FYNNEI. The CDR3 DNA sequence: TGTGCCAGCAGTGGGAGTAAGCTCTGGGAGACCCAGTACTTC. As protein: CASSGSKLWETQYF.

The V and J genes are TRBV14 and TRBJ1-1, with TRBD1 as a possible D gene (6 bases). V lost 3 bases to trimming and J lost 0 bases, with 14 bases between them. The CDR3 has 16 residues. Germline assignment: CDR1 SGHDN and CDR2 FVKESK. CDR3 DNA: TGTGCCAGCAGCCAGGACAGAGTCCTCATGAACACTGAAGCTTTCTTT. This gives the protein CASSQDRVLMNTEAFF.